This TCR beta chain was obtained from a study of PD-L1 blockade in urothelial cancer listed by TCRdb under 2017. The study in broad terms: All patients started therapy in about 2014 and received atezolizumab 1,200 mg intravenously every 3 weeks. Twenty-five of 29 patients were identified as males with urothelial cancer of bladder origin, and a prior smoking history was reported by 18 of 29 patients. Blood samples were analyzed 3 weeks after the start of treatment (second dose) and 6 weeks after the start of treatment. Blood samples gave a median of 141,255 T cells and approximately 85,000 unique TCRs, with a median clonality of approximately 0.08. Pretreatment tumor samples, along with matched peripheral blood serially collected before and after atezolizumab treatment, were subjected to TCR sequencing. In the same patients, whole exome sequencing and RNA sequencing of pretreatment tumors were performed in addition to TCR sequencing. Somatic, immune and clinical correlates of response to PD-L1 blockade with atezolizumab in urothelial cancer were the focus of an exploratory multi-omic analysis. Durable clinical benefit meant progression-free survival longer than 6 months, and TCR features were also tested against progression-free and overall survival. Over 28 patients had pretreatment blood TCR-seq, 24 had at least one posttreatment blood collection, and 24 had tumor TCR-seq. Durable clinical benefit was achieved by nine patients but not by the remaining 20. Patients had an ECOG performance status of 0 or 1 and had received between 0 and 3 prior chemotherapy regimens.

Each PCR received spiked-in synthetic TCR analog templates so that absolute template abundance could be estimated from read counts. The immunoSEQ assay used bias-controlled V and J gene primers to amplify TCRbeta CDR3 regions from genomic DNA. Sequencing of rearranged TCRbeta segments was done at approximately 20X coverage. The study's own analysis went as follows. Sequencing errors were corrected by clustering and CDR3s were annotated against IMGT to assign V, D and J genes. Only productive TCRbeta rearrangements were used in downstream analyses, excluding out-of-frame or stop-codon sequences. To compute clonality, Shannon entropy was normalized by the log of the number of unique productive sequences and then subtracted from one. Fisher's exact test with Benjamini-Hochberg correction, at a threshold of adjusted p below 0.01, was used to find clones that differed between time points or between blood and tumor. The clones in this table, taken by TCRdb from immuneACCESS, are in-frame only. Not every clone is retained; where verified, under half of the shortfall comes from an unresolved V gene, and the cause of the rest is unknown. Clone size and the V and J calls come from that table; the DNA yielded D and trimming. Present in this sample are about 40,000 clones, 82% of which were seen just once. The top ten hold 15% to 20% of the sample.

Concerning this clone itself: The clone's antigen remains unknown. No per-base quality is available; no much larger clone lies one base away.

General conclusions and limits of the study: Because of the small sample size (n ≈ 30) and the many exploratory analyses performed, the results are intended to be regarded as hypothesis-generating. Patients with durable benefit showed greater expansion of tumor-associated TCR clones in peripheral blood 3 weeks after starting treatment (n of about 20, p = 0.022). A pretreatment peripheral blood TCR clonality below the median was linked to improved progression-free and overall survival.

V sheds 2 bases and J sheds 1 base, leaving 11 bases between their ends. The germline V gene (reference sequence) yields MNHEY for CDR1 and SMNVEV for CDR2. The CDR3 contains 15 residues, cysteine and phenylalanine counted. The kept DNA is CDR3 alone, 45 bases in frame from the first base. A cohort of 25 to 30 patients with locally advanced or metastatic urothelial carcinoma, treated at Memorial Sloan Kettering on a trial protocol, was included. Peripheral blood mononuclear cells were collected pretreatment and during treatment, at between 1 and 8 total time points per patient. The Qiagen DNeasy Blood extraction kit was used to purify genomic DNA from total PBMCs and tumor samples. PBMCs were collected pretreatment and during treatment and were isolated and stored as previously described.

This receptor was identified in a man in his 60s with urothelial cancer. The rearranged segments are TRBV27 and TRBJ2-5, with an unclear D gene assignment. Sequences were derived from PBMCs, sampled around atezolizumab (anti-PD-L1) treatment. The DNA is TGTGCCAGCAGTTTAATAGCCGCGACCCAAGAGACCCAGTACTTC. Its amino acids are CASSLIAATQETQYF.